This TCR beta chain was retrieved from a study of cytomegalovirus exposure and HLA in healthy donors. Regarding the study as a whole: A later analysis showed HLA-associated TCR beta chains outstripping equally common others in clonal expansion.

Amplification used 60 Vbeta primers and 13 Jbeta primers. Sequencing used immunoSEQ multiplex PCR; TCRdb keeps in-frame clones, though not all of them. Of 95,000 to 150,000 clones in the sample, 77% were seen once. The germline CDR1 and CDR2 sequences are SEHNR and FQNEAQ (reference sequence). The CDR3 length is 15 residues. V gave up 10 bases and J gave up 6 bases; unmatched junction bases: 14. Regarding this clone: Its antigen remains unidentified.

Sequenced material: PBMCs. V usage is TRBV7-9 and J usage is TRBJ2-1; 8 nucleotides line up with TRBD2. The sequence was collected from a human donor in good health. CDR3 in DNA: TGTGCCATCATGGGATTGGGACTAGTAGGCAATGAGCAGTTCTTC. Translating it yields CAIMGLGLVGNEQFF.